The 9 T cell receptor beta chains below were found in one sample sequenced in a study of vaccination effects on CD4 cells after COVID-19. Under the ViraFEST assay, PBMC were stimulated with viral peptide pools so that antigen-specific CD4+ T cells expanded. Sequencing was performed afterwards. Following culture for around 10 days, CD4+ T cells were isolated. Vaccine recipients, nucleocapsid antibody negative, had no prior SARS-CoV-2 infection. These receptors are not linked to any known antigen. Clones were read by immunoSEQ multiplex PCR, and TCRdb kept only the in-frame ones, dropping some. The sample lists roughly 25,000 clones; about three quarters were seen once. The sequencing used CD4+ T cells from PBMCs cultured with SARS-CoV-2 spike peptides, collected before COVID-19 vaccination. The receptors derive from a human donor who received a COVID-19 vaccine.

The chain couples TRBV6-1 to TRBJ2-1; TRBD2 agrees at 13 bases. The V gene's germline CDR1 is MNHNS and CDR2 SASEGT. The CDR3 spans 15 residues. V was clipped by 3 bases and J by 6 bases; unmatched bases: 2. The CDR3 is CASSDGTSGTNEQFF. CDR3 nucleotides: TGTGCCAGCAGTGATGGGACTAGCGGGACCAATGAGCAGTTCTTC.

V is TRBV5-1 and J is TRBJ1-2, with 7 bases matching TRBD1. V trimming: 0 bases; J trimming: 7 bases; junction bases outside the gene matches: 6. This CDR3 is 14 amino acids long. CDR1 and CDR2 from the germline V gene are SGHRS and YFSETQ. CDR3 protein: CASSLEGQRAGYTF. The CDR3 region has the DNA TGCGCCAGCAGCTTGGAGGGACAGCGGGCTGGCTACACCTTC.

CDR3 DNA: TGTGCCAGCAGCCAAGAAGGGGGACGGACCGGGGAGCTGTTTTTT. Translating it yields CASSQEGGRTGELFF. The rearrangement links TRBV4-2 to TRBJ2-2; a weak D match, TRBD1 (6 bases). This CDR3 has 15 amino acids. CDR1 and CDR2 from the germline V gene are LGHNA and YNFKEQ. Trimming cost V 0 bases and J 5 bases, with 10 bases left between them.

V is TRBV7-2 and J is TRBJ1-6; maybe TRBD1 (6 bases). V shed 5 bases and J shed 7 bases, with 12 bases lying between them. This CDR3 comprises 14 residues. The germline CDR1 and CDR2 sequences are SGHTA and FQGNSA. Here the CDR3 reads CASSQGYGNSPLHF. As DNA, the CDR3 is TGTGCCAGCAGCCAGGGGTACGGAAATTCACCCCTCCACTTT.

The CDR3 spells CASGREGYNEQFF. The CDR3 nucleotides are TGTGCCAGCGGGCGGGAGGGATACAATGAGCAGTTCTTC. The chain carries TRBV12-3 or TRBV12-4 and TRBJ2-1; 9 positions agree with TRBD2. V lost 8 bases, J lost 4 bases, and 3 bases stayed unmatched. This CDR3 is 13 amino acids long.

V and J are TRBV19 and TRBJ1-3, with TRBD1 as a possible D gene (6 bases). Germline V gene sequence: CDR1 LNHDA, CDR2 SQIVND (reference sequence). V lost 0 bases and J 0 bases, leaving 12 bases between the germline ends. The CDR3 spans 17 residues. The CDR3: CASSIDATGSSGNTIYF. The CDR3 DNA reads TGTGCCAGTAGTATAGACGCCACAGGGAGCTCTGGAAACACCATATATTTT.

The genes are TRBV7-9 and TRBJ2-5; 7 nucleotides match TRBD2. Germline trimming cut 4 bases from V and 1 base from J; bases unmatched to any gene: 3. This CDR3 has 14 residues. The germline CDR1 and CDR2 sequences are SEHNR and FQNEAQ (reference sequence). CDR3 amino acids: CASSYLAVQETQYF. In nucleotides, the CDR3 is TGTGCCAGCAGCTACCTAGCGGTCCAAGAGACCCAGTACTTC.

This sequence joins TRBV11-2 and TRBJ2-3; D is unclear. V shed 5 bases and J shed 6 bases, with 12 bases lying between them. From germline, CDR1 is SGHAT and CDR2 FQNNGV. This CDR3 comprises 13 residues. This chain's CDR3 is CASSPRVWDTQYF. The DNA for the CDR3 is TGTGCCAGCAGCCCCCGGGTCTGGGATACGCAGTATTTT.

The chain joins TRBV3-1 (or the pseudogene TRBV3-2) to TRBJ2-5; the D is unclear. The CDR3 covers 11 residues. Germline CDR1 LGHDT, CDR2 YNNKEL (reference sequence). V was trimmed by 7 bases and J by 7 bases, leaving 10 bases between them. As DNA, the CDR3 is TGTGCCAGCACCCGGCGAGGGACCCAGTACTTC. This encodes CASTRRGTQYF.